This T cell receptor (beta chain) was identified during a study of T cells expressing NK-cell markers. The CDR3 sequence is 15 residues long. Germline lookup yields CDR1 SQVTM and CDR2 ANQGSEA. TCRdb re-called the 5' RACE reads; every CDR3 protein appears as one record, without DNA. Seen in this sample are approximately 420,000 distinct CDR3 sequences; the ten most common clones hold about 10%. Specimen: blood T cells: a sorted CD56 or NKG2C T cell subset, CD4+ or CD8+ T cells, or bulk PBMC T cells (not recorded which). The genes are TRBV29-1 and TRBJ2-2; TCRdb returns TRBD2, unconfirmable since there is no DNA. The receptor's source is a woman aged 45-59 years in good health. The CDR3: CSVGTSGSLTGELFF.